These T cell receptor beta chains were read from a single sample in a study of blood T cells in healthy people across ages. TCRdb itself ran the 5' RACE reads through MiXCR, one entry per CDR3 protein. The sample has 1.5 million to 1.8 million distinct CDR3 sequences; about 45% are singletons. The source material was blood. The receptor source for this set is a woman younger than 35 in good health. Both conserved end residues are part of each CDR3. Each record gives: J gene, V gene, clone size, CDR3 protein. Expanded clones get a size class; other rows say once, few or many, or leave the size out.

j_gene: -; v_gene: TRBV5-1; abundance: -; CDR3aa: CASSPDGAYGNYEQYF
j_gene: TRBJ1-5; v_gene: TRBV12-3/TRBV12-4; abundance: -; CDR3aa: CASSFLGSGNQPQHF
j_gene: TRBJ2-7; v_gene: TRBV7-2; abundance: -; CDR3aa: CASSSGLARNEQYF
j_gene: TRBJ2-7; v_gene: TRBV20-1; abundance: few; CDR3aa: CSASPPDRANEQYF
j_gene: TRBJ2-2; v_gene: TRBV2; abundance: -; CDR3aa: CATRGVTGELFF
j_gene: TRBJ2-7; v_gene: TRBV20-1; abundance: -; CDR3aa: CSARTGDSSYEQYF
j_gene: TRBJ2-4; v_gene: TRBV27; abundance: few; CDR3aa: CASRLQGLGKNIQYF
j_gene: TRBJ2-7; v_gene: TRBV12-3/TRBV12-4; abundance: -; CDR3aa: CASSFGEYEQYF
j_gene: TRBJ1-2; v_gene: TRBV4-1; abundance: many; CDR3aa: CASSQDTWAAKNGYTF
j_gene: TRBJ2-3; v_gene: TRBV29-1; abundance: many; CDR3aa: CSVEISDTQYF
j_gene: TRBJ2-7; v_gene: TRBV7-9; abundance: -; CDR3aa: CASGAGQGSPYEQYF
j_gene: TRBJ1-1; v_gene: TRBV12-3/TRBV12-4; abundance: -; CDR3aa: CASAARRGPNTEAFF
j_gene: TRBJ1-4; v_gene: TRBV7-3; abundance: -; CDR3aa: CASSQTGTLGEKLFF
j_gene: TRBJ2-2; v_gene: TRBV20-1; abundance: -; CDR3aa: CSARDRIGVGGTGELFF
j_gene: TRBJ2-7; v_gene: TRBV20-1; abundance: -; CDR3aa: CSAEDRDQETRYF
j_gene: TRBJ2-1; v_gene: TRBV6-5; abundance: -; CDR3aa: CASKIVREVNEQFF
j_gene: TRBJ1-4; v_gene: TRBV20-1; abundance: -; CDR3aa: CSARQGMDEKLFF
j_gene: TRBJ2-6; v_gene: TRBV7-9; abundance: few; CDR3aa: CASRDVGANVLTF
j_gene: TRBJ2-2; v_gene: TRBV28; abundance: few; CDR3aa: CASSPAGQGPGELFF
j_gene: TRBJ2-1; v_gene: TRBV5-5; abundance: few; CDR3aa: CASSEPGKTYNEQFF
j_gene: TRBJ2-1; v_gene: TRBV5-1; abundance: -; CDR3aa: CASSADRDMREQFF
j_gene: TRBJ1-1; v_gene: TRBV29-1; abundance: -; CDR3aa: CSVVSGAGGTAFF
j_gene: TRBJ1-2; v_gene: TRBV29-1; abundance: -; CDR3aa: CSVDQGAEGYTF
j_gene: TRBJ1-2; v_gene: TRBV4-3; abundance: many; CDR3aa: CASSQVGGYYGYTF
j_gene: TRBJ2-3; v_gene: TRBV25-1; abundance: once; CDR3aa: CASIRAGGADTQYF
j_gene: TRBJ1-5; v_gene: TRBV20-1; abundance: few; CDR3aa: CSARDSGSAQPQHF
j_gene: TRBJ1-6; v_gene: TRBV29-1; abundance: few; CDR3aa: CSVRKGIGSPLHF
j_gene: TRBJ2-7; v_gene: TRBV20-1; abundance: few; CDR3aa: CSARDPGHSYEQYF
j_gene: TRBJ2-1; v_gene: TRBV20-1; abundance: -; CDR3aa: CSARVGSGGSYNEQFF
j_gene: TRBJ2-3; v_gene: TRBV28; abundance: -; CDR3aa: CASNPRMDPDTQYF
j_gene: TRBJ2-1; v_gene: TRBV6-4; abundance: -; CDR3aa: CASTPEASVNEQFF
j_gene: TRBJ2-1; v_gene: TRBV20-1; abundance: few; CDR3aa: CSARDYGTGFNEQFF
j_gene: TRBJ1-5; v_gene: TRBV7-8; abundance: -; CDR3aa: CASTTRDNNQPQHF
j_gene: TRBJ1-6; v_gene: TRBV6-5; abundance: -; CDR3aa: CASSSTRLDWTPLHF
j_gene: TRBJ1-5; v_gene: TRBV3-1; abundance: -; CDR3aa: CASSQAGYNQPQHF
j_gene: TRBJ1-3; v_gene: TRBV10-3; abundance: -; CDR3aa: CAISVGHDGNTIYF
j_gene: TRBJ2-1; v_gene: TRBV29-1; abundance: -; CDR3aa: CSALQGSGEQFF
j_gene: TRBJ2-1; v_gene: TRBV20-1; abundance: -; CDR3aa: CSNSRLNSYNEQFF
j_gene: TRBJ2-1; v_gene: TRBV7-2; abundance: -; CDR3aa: CASSQTLSSYNEQFF